These T cell receptor beta chains were read from a single sample in a study of blood T cell repertoires in COVID-19. TCRdb keeps only in-frame clones here, not all; method: immunoSEQ multiplex PCR. The data contain 150,000 to 190,000 clones, roughly 82% of them singletons. The specimen sequenced was peripheral blood. The origin of the receptors is a woman between 45 and 65 years old with acute or convalescent COVID-19. Both conserved end residues are part of each CDR3. The order of the fields is J gene, clone size, V gene, CDR3 length, D gene, CDR3 protein, CDR3 DNA. The D gene is left open where the match is weak. A row's size may be missing; if present it is once, few, many or a size class.

j_gene: TRBJ1-3; abundance: NA; v_gene: TRBV6-5; len: 14; d_gene: NA; CDR3aa: CASSLTGTGNTIYF; CDR3nt: TGTGCCAGCAGTTTAACAGGAACTGGAAACACCATATATTTT
j_gene: TRBJ2-7; abundance: NA; v_gene: TRBV12-3/TRBV12-4; len: 12; d_gene: NA; CDR3aa: CASSVAPYEQYF; CDR3nt: TGTGCCAGCTCGGTCGCCCCCTACGAGCAGTACTTC
j_gene: TRBJ1-5; abundance: NA; v_gene: TRBV5-5; len: 15; d_gene: TRBD1; CDR3aa: CASSLLSGGYQPQHF; CDR3nt: TGTGCCAGCAGCTTGTTGTCAGGGGGTTATCAGCCCCAGCATTTT
j_gene: TRBJ1-1; abundance: NA; v_gene: TRBV6-2/TRBV6-3; len: 15; d_gene: NA; CDR3aa: CASSSLHLRGTEAFF; CDR3nt: TGTGCCAGCAGTTCCTTGCACCTCAGGGGTACTGAAGCTTTCTTT
j_gene: TRBJ2-7; abundance: NA; v_gene: TRBV5-1; len: 11; d_gene: NA; CDR3aa: CASSLYYEQYF; CDR3nt: TGCGCCAGCAGCTTGTACTACGAGCAGTACTTC
j_gene: TRBJ2-2; abundance: NA; v_gene: TRBV7-7; len: 14; d_gene: TRBD1; CDR3aa: CASRKGQITGELFF; CDR3nt: TGTGCCAGCAGGAAGGGACAGATCACCGGGGAGCTGTTTTTT
j_gene: TRBJ2-7; abundance: NA; v_gene: TRBV10-3; len: 12; d_gene: NA; CDR3aa: CAIGDSGYEQYF; CDR3nt: TGTGCCATCGGGGATAGCGGCTACGAGCAGTACTTC
j_gene: TRBJ2-3; abundance: NA; v_gene: TRBV5-4; len: 15; d_gene: TRBD2; CDR3aa: CASSQSSGSTDTQYF; CDR3nt: TGTGCCAGCAGCCAGTCTAGCGGTAGCACAGATACGCAGTATTTT
j_gene: TRBJ1-2; abundance: once; v_gene: TRBV10-3; len: 13; d_gene: NA; CDR3aa: CAINPTGNYGYTF; CDR3nt: TGTGCCATCAACCCGACAGGAAACTATGGCTACACCTTC
j_gene: TRBJ2-7; abundance: NA; v_gene: TRBV6-2/TRBV6-3; len: 14; d_gene: NA; CDR3aa: CASSDNRPPYEQYF; CDR3nt: TGTGCCAGCAGTGACAACAGGCCCCCCTACGAGCAGTACTTC
j_gene: TRBJ2-1; abundance: NA; v_gene: TRBV9; len: 12; d_gene: NA; CDR3aa: CASSVGHDEQFF; CDR3nt: TGTGCCAGCAGCGTAGGGCACGATGAGCAGTTCTTC
j_gene: TRBJ1-1; abundance: NA; v_gene: TRBV7-9; len: 11; d_gene: NA; CDR3aa: CASSLGGGAFF; CDR3nt: TGTGCCAGCAGCTTAGGCGGGGGAGCTTTCTTT
j_gene: TRBJ2-2; abundance: NA; v_gene: TRBV9; len: 16; d_gene: TRBD1; CDR3aa: CASSDQTGGITGELFF; CDR3nt: TGTGCCAGCAGCGACCAGACAGGGGGGATCACCGGGGAGCTGTTTTTT
j_gene: TRBJ1-1; abundance: NA; v_gene: TRBV18; len: 15; d_gene: TRBD1; CDR3aa: CASSPGQGAITEAFF; CDR3nt: TGTGCCAGCTCACCGGGACAGGGGGCAATCACTGAAGCTTTCTTT
j_gene: TRBJ1-2; abundance: NA; v_gene: TRBV7-2; len: 11; d_gene: NA; CDR3aa: CAMRSIYGYTF; CDR3nt: TGTGCCATGCGGAGTATCTATGGCTACACCTTC
j_gene: TRBJ1-1; abundance: NA; v_gene: TRBV10-1; len: 17; d_gene: TRBD1; CDR3aa: CASSDRPGTGPNTEAFF; CDR3nt: TGCGCCAGCAGTGACCGTCCCGGGACAGGACCGAACACTGAAGCTTTCTTT
j_gene: TRBJ2-3; abundance: NA; v_gene: TRBV5-1; len: 14; d_gene: TRBD2; CDR3aa: CASKEASGIKDLYF; CDR3nt: TGCGCCAGCAAAGAGGCTAGCGGCATTAAGGATCTGTATTTT
j_gene: TRBJ2-6; abundance: NA; v_gene: TRBV7-2; len: 18; d_gene: NA; CDR3aa: CASSPPGSLSSGANVLTF; CDR3nt: TGTGCCAGCAGCCCACCGGGTTCCCTCAGCTCTGGGGCCAACGTCCTGACTTTC
j_gene: TRBJ1-4; abundance: NA; v_gene: TRBV6-5; len: 15; d_gene: NA; CDR3aa: CASRVLDSLNEKLFF; CDR3nt: TGTGCCAGCAGAGTTTTAGACAGCCTTAATGAAAAACTGTTTTTT
j_gene: TRBJ2-3; abundance: NA; v_gene: TRBV24-1; len: 15; d_gene: TRBD1; CDR3aa: CATSDRTGGTDTQYF; CDR3nt: TGTGCCACCAGTGATAGGACAGGGGGCACAGATACGCAGTATTTT
j_gene: TRBJ1-4; abundance: NA; v_gene: TRBV4-3; len: 14; d_gene: NA; CDR3aa: CASSQERTAEKLFF; CDR3nt: TGCGCCAGCAGCCAAGAAAGGACAGCTGAAAAACTGTTTTTT
j_gene: TRBJ1-1; abundance: few; v_gene: TRBV12-5; len: 14; d_gene: NA; CDR3aa: CASGNGGGGTEAFF; CDR3nt: TGTGCTAGTGGGAATGGAGGCGGGGGCACTGAAGCTTTCTTT
j_gene: TRBJ1-1; abundance: once; v_gene: TRBV5-4; len: 14; d_gene: NA; CDR3aa: CASSLMGGRTEAFF; CDR3nt: TGTGCCAGCAGCCTGATGGGCGGGCGCACTGAAGCTTTCTTT
j_gene: TRBJ2-7; abundance: NA; v_gene: TRBV10-1; len: 19; d_gene: TRBD2; CDR3aa: CASRWGVRLAGNTSYEQYF; CDR3nt: TGCGCCAGCAGGTGGGGGGTAAGGCTAGCGGGTAATACCAGCTACGAGCAGTACTTC
j_gene: TRBJ1-1; abundance: NA; v_gene: TRBV13; len: 17; d_gene: TRBD1; CDR3aa: CASSFVRTGGFDTEAFF; CDR3nt: TGTGCCAGCAGCTTTGTTAGGACAGGGGGCTTTGACACTGAAGCTTTCTTT
j_gene: TRBJ2-2; abundance: NA; v_gene: TRBV5-1; len: 16; d_gene: NA; CDR3aa: CASSPPGGPATGELFF; CDR3nt: TGCGCCAGCAGCCCGCCCGGGGGGCCGGCCACCGGGGAGCTGTTTTTT
j_gene: TRBJ2-7; abundance: NA; v_gene: TRBV5-1; len: 14; d_gene: NA; CDR3aa: CASSAGTRDSEQYF; CDR3nt: TGCGCCAGCAGCGCCGGGACAAGGGATTCCGAGCAGTACTTC
j_gene: TRBJ1-2; abundance: NA; v_gene: TRBV14; len: 16; d_gene: TRBD1; CDR3aa: CASSYRQGAYNYGYTF; CDR3nt: TGTGCCAGCAGCTACCGACAGGGGGCTTATAACTATGGCTACACCTTC
j_gene: TRBJ2-7; abundance: NA; v_gene: TRBV28; len: 16; d_gene: TRBD2; CDR3aa: CASSLLAGDSGYEQYF; CDR3nt: TGTGCCAGCAGTTTACTAGCGGGAGACTCGGGCTACGAGCAGTACTTC
j_gene: TRBJ1-2; abundance: NA; v_gene: TRBV19; len: 17; d_gene: TRBD1; CDR3aa: CASSTRQGPLRGYGYTF; CDR3nt: TGTGCCAGTAGTACCCGACAGGGGCCGCTGAGGGGATATGGCTACACCTTC
j_gene: TRBJ1-5; abundance: NA; v_gene: TRBV4-3; len: 15; d_gene: NA; CDR3aa: CASSQDFGRNQPQHF; CDR3nt: TGCGCCAGCAGCCAAGACTTTGGCAGAAATCAGCCCCAGCATTTT
j_gene: TRBJ2-5; abundance: NA; v_gene: TRBV5-6; len: 15; d_gene: NA; CDR3aa: CASSPIGSLWETQYF; CDR3nt: TGTGCCAGCAGCCCAATCGGTAGCTTGTGGGAGACCCAGTACTTC
j_gene: TRBJ2-7; abundance: medium-sized; v_gene: TRBV6-6; len: 18; d_gene: NA; CDR3aa: CASSPLGGAPSKEDEQYF; CDR3nt: TGTGCCAGCAGTCCGCTCGGTGGGGCCCCCTCGAAGGAAGACGAGCAGTACTTC
j_gene: TRBJ2-1; abundance: NA; v_gene: TRBV9; len: 15; d_gene: TRBD1; CDR3aa: CASSVEQGFYNEQFF; CDR3nt: TGTGCCAGCAGCGTAGAACAGGGGTTCTACAATGAGCAGTTCTTC
j_gene: TRBJ2-3; abundance: NA; v_gene: TRBV7-2; len: 16; d_gene: NA; CDR3aa: CASSSPDRSSTDTQYF; CDR3nt: TGTGCCAGCAGCTCCCCGGACAGATCTAGCACAGATACGCAGTATTTT
j_gene: TRBJ2-1; abundance: NA; v_gene: TRBV10-3; len: 16; d_gene: TRBD2; CDR3aa: CAISESAAGVINEQFF; CDR3nt: TGTGCCATCAGTGAGTCGGCAGCGGGAGTGATCAATGAGCAGTTCTTC
j_gene: TRBJ1-3; abundance: few; v_gene: TRBV4-1; len: 15; d_gene: NA; CDR3aa: CASSPAPGVANTIYF; CDR3nt: TGCGCCAGCAGCCCAGCCCCCGGGGTGGCAAACACCATATATTTT
j_gene: TRBJ1-5; abundance: NA; v_gene: TRBV4-1; len: 15; d_gene: NA; CDR3aa: CASSQVLQGNQPQHF; CDR3nt: TGCGCCAGCAGCCAAGTATTACAGGGCAATCAGCCCCAGCATTTT